Listed here are 23 T cell receptor beta chains from one sample, sequenced in a study of shared clonotypes between healthy human individuals (dated by TCRdb to the early 2020s). The library was obtained by the immunoSEQ multiplex PCR assay. The immuneACCESS repertoire file appears here via TCRdb, limited to in-frame rearrangements. These files lack a portion of the clones; in checked studies, under half of the deficit traces to unresolved V genes, and the cause of the others is not known. Present in this sample are 400,000 to 600,000 clones, nearly 80% of which were seen just once. The biggest ten clones account for around an eighth of the sample. Sequenced sample: PBMCs. These receptors all come from a woman between 40 and 50 years old in good health. Some clones in this sample may be carry-over from other donors' samples.

The chain employs TRBV6-6 and TRBJ2-7, with TRBD2 identical over 11 bases. CDR3 size: 16 residues. J was trimmed by 2 bases and V by 6 bases; bases with no gene match: 9. Germline V gene data show CDR1 as MNHNY and CDR2 as SVGAGI (reference sequence). CDR3 nucleotides: TGTGCCAGCAGCTTCGATCCGGGACTAGCGGCCTACGAGCAGTACTTC. Protein product: CASSFDPGLAAYEQYF.

Note on this clone: One end of the junction varies from germline; a read error may be responsible. V and J are TRBV6-6 and TRBJ2-7, with D unclear. Germline V gives CDR1 MNHNY, CDR2 SVGAGI (reference sequence). The CDR3 runs to 12 residues. The CDR3 spells CASSYRTYEQYF. The DNA for the CDR3 is TGTGCCAGCAGTTACAGGACCTATGAGCAGTACTTC.

This rearrangement joins TRBV10-3 to TRBJ1-2, with D perhaps matching TRBD1 (5 bases). This CDR3 has 14 residues. Trimming shortened V by 4 bases and J by 0 bases, and 9 bases separated the two germline ends. The germline V gene encodes CDR1 ENHRY and CDR2 SYGVKD. The CDR3 nucleotides read TGTGCCATCAGTGCGCCAGGGACTAACTATGGCTACACCTTC. This gives the protein CAISAPGTNYGYTF.

The rearrangement links TRBV5-1 to TRBJ2-3; the match to TRBD2 covers 14 bases. After removal of 4 bases from V and 4 bases from J, the junction contained 8 bases not matched to a gene. The CDR3 is 17 amino acids. Per germline, CDR1 SGHRS and CDR2 YFSETQ. The CDR3 protein is CASSTLGTSGSADTQYF. The DNA for the CDR3 is TGCGCCAGCAGCACCTTGGGGACTAGCGGGAGTGCAGATACGCAGTATTTT.

The V and J genes are TRBV7-2 and TRBJ2-7, with a possible D match to TRBD1 (5 bases). V lost 2 bases, J lost 3 bases, and 11 bases lay in between. The germline CDR1 and CDR2 sequences are SGHTA and FQGNSA. The CDR3 runs 14 residues. The CDR3 DNA follows: TGTGCCAGCAGCTTATGGGGCGTGCGCTACGAGCAGTACTTC. Translation: CASSLWGVRYEQYF. Full variable domain (remainder filled in from reference TRBV7-2 and TRBJ2-7): GAGVSQSPSNKVTEKGKDVELRCDPISGHTALYWYRQSLGQGLEFLIYFQGNSAPDKSGLPSDRFSAERTGGSVSTLTIQRTQQEDSAVYLCASSLWGVRYEQYFGPGTRLTVT.

V gene TRBV7-2 combines with J gene TRBJ2-1; 14 bases map to TRBD2. With V trimmed by 3 bases and J by 7 bases, 2 bases remained unmatched. The CDR3 extends over 15 amino acids. Germline lookup yields CDR1 SGHTA and CDR2 FQGNSA. CDR3 in DNA: TGTGCCAGCAGCTTCGGGACTAGCGGGAGTAATGAGCAGTTCTTC. Its protein product is CASSFGTSGSNEQFF.

The rearrangement joins TRBV5-1 to TRBJ1-1, with D unclear. The CDR3 loop spans 15 amino acids. Trimming pared 0 bases from V and 2 bases from J, leaving 11 bases between. Germline CDR1 reads SGHRS; CDR2 reads YFSETQ. The CDR3 DNA sequence: TGCGCCAGCAGCTTGGCAGCGGGAGCCAACACTGAAGCTTTCTTT. Translation: CASSLAAGANTEAFF. Full variable domain (rest looked up from reference TRBV5-1 and TRBJ1-1): KAGVTQTPRYLIKTRGQQVTLSCSPISGHRSVSWYQQTPGQGLQFLFEYFSETQRNKGNFPGRFSGRQFSNSRSEMNVSTLELGDSALYLCASSLAAGANTEAFFGQGTRLTVV.

The J gene is TRBJ2-1, the V gene TRBV7-3; tentatively, D is TRBD1 (5 bases). The V end lost 4 bases, the J end lost 8 bases, and 15 bases lay between the germline ends. The CDR3 totals 14 residues. In germline, CDR1 is SGHTA, CDR2 FQGTGA. The CDR3 sequence is CASSWGPSGDEQFF. CDR3 sequence (DNA): TGTGCCAGCAGCTGGGGCCCTTCGGGCGATGAGCAGTTCTTC.

The chain has TRBV11-2 and TRBJ1-1; no firm D call. CDR3 length: 14 amino acids. V gave up 1 base and J gave up 4 bases, with 10 bases separating them. CDR1 and CDR2 from the germline V gene are SGHAT and FQNNGV. The CDR3, as DNA: TGTGCCAGCAGCTTAGGGGCGGGGAGCACTGAAGCTTTCTTT. It yields the protein CASSLGAGSTEAFF.

V and J are TRBV7-9 and TRBJ1-5; TRBD1 might be the D (5 bases). Deletions cut 8 bases from V and 7 bases from J, with 21 bases between. Germline lookup yields CDR1 SEHNR and CDR2 FQNEAQ (reference sequence). CDR3 length: 15 residues. CDR3 DNA sequence: TGTGCCAGCTCCCAAGCGGACTCGGGGGAACAGCCCCAGCATTTT. It yields the protein CASSQADSGEQPQHF. Based on the CDR3 plus reference TRBV7-9 and TRBJ1-5, the full variable domain is DTGVSQNPRHKITKRGQNVTFRCDPISEHNRLYWYRQTLGQGPEFLTYFQNEAQLEKSRLLSDRFSAERPKGSFSTLEIQRTEQGDSAMYLCASSQADSGEQPQHFGDGTRLSIL.

This chain joins TRBV7-9 and TRBJ1-2; maybe TRBD1 (6 bases). The CDR3 contains 16 residues. Trimming took 5 bases from V and 3 from J, leaving 19 bases between them. Germline V gene lookup returns CDR1 SEHNR and CDR2 FQNEAQ (reference sequence). CDR3 amino acids: CASSHAAGVRDYGYTF. The CDR3 DNA reads TGTGCCAGCAGCCACGCAGCAGGGGTCCGGGACTATGGCTACACCTTC. Supplemented by reference TRBV7-9 and TRBJ1-2, the full variable domain reads DTGVSQNPRHKITKRGQNVTFRCDPISEHNRLYWYRQTLGQGPEFLTYFQNEAQLEKSRLLSDRFSAERPKGSFSTLEIQRTEQGDSAMYLCASSHAAGVRDYGYTFGSGTRLTVV.

The rearrangement uses TRBV6-1 and TRBJ1-6, with D uncertain. Between the trimmed V and J ends, which lost 0 bases and 4 bases, there was a span of 10 bases. The germline CDR1 and CDR2 sequences are MNHNS and SASEGT. The CDR3 runs to 16 residues. The CDR3 coding sequence is TGTGCCAGCAGTGAAGCGCTTGGGATATATAATTCACCCCTCCACTTT. Translated: CASSEALGIYNSPLHF.

The sample holds one count of this clone. V gene TRBV5-1 combines with J gene TRBJ1-1; possibly TRBD1 for D (6 bases). The CDR3 has 17 amino acids. The germline V and J ends were trimmed by 1 base and 3 bases, with 19 bases remaining between them. Per germline, CDR1 SGHRS and CDR2 YFSETQ. Here the CDR3 DNA reads TGCGCCAGCAGCTTGACGGGACATAAGGGGCAGGACACTGAAGCTTTCTTT. This encodes CASSLTGHKGQDTEAFF. Using reference TRBV5-1 and TRBJ1-1 for the parts outside the CDR3, the full variable domain is KAGVTQTPRYLIKTRGQQVTLSCSPISGHRSVSWYQQTPGQGLQFLFEYFSETQRNKGNFPGRFSGRQFSNSRSEMNVSTLELGDSALYLCASSLTGHKGQDTEAFFGQGTRLTVV.

This rearrangement joins TRBV11-2 to TRBJ2-7; no definite D call. Per the germline V gene, CDR1 is SGHAT and CDR2 is FQNNGV. V was clipped by 0 bases and J by 5 bases, with 5 bases between them. CDR3 length: 12 residues. The CDR3 bases are TGTGCCAGCAGCTTAGATCTGAACGAGCAGTACTTC. Its protein product is CASSLDLNEQYF.

This clone was counted a few times. The chain carries TRBV19 and TRBJ2-5; either TRBD1 or TRBD2 may supply D (5 bases each). Trimming pared 4 bases from V and 1 base from J, leaving 16 bases between. CDR1 and CDR2 (germline): LNHDA, SQIVND (reference sequence). The CDR3 extends over 16 amino acids. The CDR3 bases are TGTGCCAGTAGTACCAACCGAGGGGCGGTCCAAGAGACCCAGTACTTC. Translation gives CASSTNRGAVQETQYF. The complete variable domain, with remaining parts taken from reference TRBV19 and TRBJ2-5, reads DGGITQSPKYLFRKEGQNVTLSCEQNLNHDAMYWYRQDPGQGLRLIYYSQIVNDFQKGDIAEGYSVSREKKESFPLTVTSAQKNPTAFYLCASSTNRGAVQETQYFGPGTRLLVL.

This clone appeared once. This chain connects TRBV11-2 to TRBJ2-5; TRBD2 matches at 12 bases. The V gene's germline CDR1 is SGHAT and CDR2 FQNNGV. There are 17 residues in the CDR3. The V and J ends lost 8 bases and 5 bases, in that order; junction bases with no gene match: 15. In DNA form, the CDR3 reads TGTGCCAGCTCGGCGGGACTAGCGGGCCGTGGGGGGGAGACCCAGTACTTC. Translating gives CASSAGLAGRGGETQYF.

The chain joins TRBV27 to TRBJ2-5; a possible D gene is TRBD2 (6 bases). Judging by the DNA end, TRBJ2-7 fits better; the J call may be wrong. The CDR3 is made up of 14 amino acids. Germline V gene lookup returns CDR1 MNHEY and CDR2 SMNVEV (reference sequence). As DNA, the CDR3 is TGTGCCAGCAGTACCCGGACTAAAACCTACGAGCAGTACTTC. Amino acids: CASSTRTKTYEQYF.

The chain combines TRBV7-8 with TRBJ1-2; D perhaps matches TRBD1 (5 bases). V lost 3 bases to trimming and J lost 3 bases, with 14 bases between them. Germline-derived CDR1 and CDR2 are SGHVS and FQNEAQ. This CDR3 is 15 amino acids long. CDR3: CASSLGDWNYYGYTF. For the CDR3, the DNA is TGTGCCAGCAGCTTGGGGGATTGGAACTACTATGGCTACACCTTC.

The chain has TRBV5-1 and TRBJ2-7, with 8 bases fitting TRBD1. CDR1 SGHRS and CDR2 YFSETQ come from the germline V gene. J lost 2 bases, V lost 2 bases, and 6 bases had no gene match. The CDR3 has 15 residues. For the CDR3, the DNA is TGCGCCAGCAGCTTAGGACAGGGATGGACCTACGAGCAGTACTTC. Amino acids: CASSLGQGWTYEQYF.

The genes are TRBV7-9 and TRBJ2-1; D is unresolved. Germline V CDR1 and CDR2: SEHNR, FQNEAQ (reference sequence). The V end was cut by 5 bases, the J end by 12 bases, with 17 bases between. The CDR3 sequence is 13 residues long. Written as DNA, the CDR3 is TGTGCCAGCAGCCCTGGTGGGTTGTTTAGGCAGTTCTTC. Amino acid sequence: CASSPGGLFRQFF.

The chain joins TRBV28 to TRBJ2-7; D uncertain. The germline gives CDR1 MDHEN, CDR2 SYDVKM. The CDR3 totals 13 residues. With 1 base removed from V and 4 bases from J, the gap between germline ends came to 8 bases. CDR3 in amino acids: CASSLSARYEQYF. The CDR3 bases are TGTGCCAGCAGTTTATCGGCGCGGTACGAGCAGTACTTC. The complete variable domain, with remaining parts taken from reference TRBV28 and TRBJ2-7, reads DVKVTQSSRYLVKRTGEKVFLECVQDMDHENMFWYRQDPGLGLRLIYFSYDVKMKEKGDIPEGYSVSREKKERFSLILESASTNQTSMYLCASSLSARYEQYFGPGTRLTVT.

The chain carries TRBV11-2 and TRBJ2-7, with a weak D call TRBD1 (6 bases). The CDR3 spans 14 residues. CDR1 SGHAT and CDR2 FQNNGV come from the germline V gene. Trimming left V 4 bases short and J 3 bases short, with 13 bases between. CDR3 nucleotides: TGTGCCAGCAGCTCTGTGTCGGGACACTACGAGCAGTACTTC. This encodes CASSSVSGHYEQYF.

The chain is built from TRBV7-8 and TRBJ1-5, with D possibly matching TRBD1 (5 bases). CDR1 is SGHVS, CDR2 FQNEAQ, per germline. Trimming shortened V by 5 bases and J by 0 bases, and 11 bases separated the two germline ends. The CDR3 is 15 residues long. The CDR3 reads CASSLDKISNQPQHF. CDR3 bases: TGTGCCAGCAGCCTGGACAAGATTAGCAATCAGCCCCAGCATTTT.